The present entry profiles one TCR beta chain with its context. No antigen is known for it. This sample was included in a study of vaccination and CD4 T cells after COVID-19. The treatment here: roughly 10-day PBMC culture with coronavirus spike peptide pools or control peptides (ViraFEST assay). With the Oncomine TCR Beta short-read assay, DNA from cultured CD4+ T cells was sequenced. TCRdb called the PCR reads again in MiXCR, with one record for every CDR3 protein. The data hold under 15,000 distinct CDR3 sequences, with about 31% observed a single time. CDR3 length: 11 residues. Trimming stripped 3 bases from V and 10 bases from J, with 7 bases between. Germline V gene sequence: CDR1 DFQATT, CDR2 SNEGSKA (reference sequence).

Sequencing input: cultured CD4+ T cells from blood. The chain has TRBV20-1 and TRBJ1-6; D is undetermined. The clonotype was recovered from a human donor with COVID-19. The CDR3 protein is CSASPWSPLHF. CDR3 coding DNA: TGCAGTGCTAGTCCGTGGTCACCCCTCCACTTT.